This T cell receptor beta chain was captured by sequencing in a study of blood T cells in healthy people across ages (dated by TCRdb to 2015 to 2017). Concerning the study at large: In model experiments, template switching captured about one uniquely barcoded TCR beta cDNA molecule for every two T cells. Donors of different ages were randomly distributed across sequencing lanes to avoid experimental bias. The donors were split into four age groups: young (average 16 years), middle-aged (around 40), aged (approximately 60) and long-lived (roughly 86). Using the same blood draw, the study looked at two additional independent replicas of 1 million unique cDNA reads for two donors, one aged 18 to 30 and the other aged 80 or older. Age-related changes in TCR beta repertoire diversity were measured in the study by deep sequencing normalized with unique cDNA molecular identifiers. Overall results and qualifications from the work: Observed TCR beta diversity per million T cells fell roughly linearly with age, and a significant reduction was already apparent by age roughly 40. Donor CMV infection status was unknown, potentially confounding age-related changes in expanded clonotypes. Compared with the aged group, the long-lived group had more naive CD4+ T cells, fewer expanded clones and increased TCR diversity, a pattern suggesting age selection. Conclusive comparison of naive and antigen-experienced compartments was prevented by the profiling of bulk unsorted PBMCs. There was a strong correlation between observed TCR beta diversity and the percentage of naive T cells measured by flow cytometry. Estimates of total diversity from one million sequenced T cells were regarded as lower bounds and underestimates.

A note on this clonotype: Which antigen it targets is not known. Base qualities are missing; no much larger clone stands one base away.

Donors were approximately 42 systemically healthy Caucasian individuals from Russia aged roughly 6 to 95 years. Each donor gave about 9.2 milliliters of peripheral blood, drawn into EDTA-treated Vacutainer tubes. Ficoll-Paque density-gradient centrifugation was used to isolate PBMCs, with at least 6.5 million per sample. Total RNA, at least 6 micrograms per sample, was extracted from PBMCs with Trizol reagent. The percentages of naive CD45RAhigh/CD27high T cells were determined by flow cytometry on a PBMC aliquot from every donor. Library preparation employed 5' RACE. Sequenced on an Illumina HiSeq 2500. A second roughly 6 to 12 cycle PCR used a sample-barcoded 5' primer and a J-beta primer mix. A template-switch 5' adaptor carrying 12 random nucleotides introduced a unique molecular identifier onto each TCR beta cDNA molecule. At least 2.5 million CDR3-containing paired-end reads were obtained from each sample. The Mint cDNA synthesis kit, primed by a TRBC-specific oligonucleotide, was used to synthesize first-strand cDNA from all RNA. All cDNA was treated with uracil-DNA glycosylase and then went through a first 18-cycle PCR with the universal primers M1SS and BC2_uni_R. Per the original workflow: Each sample was normalized by randomly selecting 1 million high-quality reads, each carrying a distinct molecular identifier. Instead of being binned into consensus sequences, reads that shared molecular identifiers were thrown out. MiTCR, with a Q25 quality threshold and the strictest error-elimination algorithm, was used for CDR3 identification, clonotype clustering and error correction. A nonparametric unseen species model with Euler transformation was used to estimate a lower bound on total TCR beta diversity. TCRdb trimmed public reads at Q25 via fastp, called clones via MiXCR and kept in-frame beta chains. All rows with the same CDR3 protein become a single entry with the most common DNA and genes. Here the V and J calls rest on TCRdb's processing, not on the authors' analysis. A total of over 1.5 million distinct CDR3 sequences appear in this sample, roughly 49% of them only once. Around 2.1% of the sample lies in the top ten.

The V and J ends are trimmed by 0 bases and 6 bases, leaving 10 bases between them. The CDR3 runs 13 amino acids, cysteine and phenylalanine included. This entry keeps only the CDR3 DNA: 39 bases, framed from base 1. Sequences SGHRS (CDR1) and YFSETQ (CDR2) are obtained from the germline V gene. The chain is assembled from TRBV5-1 and TRBJ2-7; the D gene identity is not certain. The TCR originated in a woman between 35 and 50 years old in good health. Sequencing was carried out using blood. The CDR3: CASSLEAVSEQYF. The DNA sequence reads TGCGCCAGCAGCTTGGAGGCAGTTTCCGAGCAGTACTTC.